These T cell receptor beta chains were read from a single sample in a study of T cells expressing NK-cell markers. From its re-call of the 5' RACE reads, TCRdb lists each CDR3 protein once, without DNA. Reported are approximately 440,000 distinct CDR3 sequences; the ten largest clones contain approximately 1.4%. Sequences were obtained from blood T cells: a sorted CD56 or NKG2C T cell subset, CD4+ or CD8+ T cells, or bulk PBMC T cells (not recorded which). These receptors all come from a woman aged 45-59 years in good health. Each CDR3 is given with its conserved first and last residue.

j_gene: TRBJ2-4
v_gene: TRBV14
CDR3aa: CASSTRQPLAKNIQYF

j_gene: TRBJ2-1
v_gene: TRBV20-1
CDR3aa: CSASMGLAGREQFF

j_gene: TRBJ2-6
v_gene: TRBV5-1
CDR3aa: CASRPDLNSGANVLTF

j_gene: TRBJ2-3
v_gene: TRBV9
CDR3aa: CASSSTGVTDTQYF

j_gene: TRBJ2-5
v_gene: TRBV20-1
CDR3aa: CSARALWGQETQYF

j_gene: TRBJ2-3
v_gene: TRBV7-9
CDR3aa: CASSLRQGKITDTQYF

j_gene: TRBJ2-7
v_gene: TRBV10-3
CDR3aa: CAISVRREGNYEQYF

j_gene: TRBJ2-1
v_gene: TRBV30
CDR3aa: CAWSTGPVGEQFF

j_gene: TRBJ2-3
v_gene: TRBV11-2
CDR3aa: CASSLLGLGIVTQYF

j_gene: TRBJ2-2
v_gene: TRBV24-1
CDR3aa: CATSDLRFPGGPTGELFF

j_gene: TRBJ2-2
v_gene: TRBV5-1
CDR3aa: CASSLRDGGASTGELFF

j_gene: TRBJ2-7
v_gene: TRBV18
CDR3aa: CASSQTGSAYEQYF

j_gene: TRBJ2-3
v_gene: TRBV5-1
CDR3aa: CASSPMSGFTDTQYF

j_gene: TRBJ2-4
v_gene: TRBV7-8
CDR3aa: CASSLRDRDAKNIQYF

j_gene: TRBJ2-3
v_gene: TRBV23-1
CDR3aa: CASSHVKREFRTDTQYF

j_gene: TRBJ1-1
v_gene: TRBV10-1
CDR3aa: CASRSDQAMNTEAFF

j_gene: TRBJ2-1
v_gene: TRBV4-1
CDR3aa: CASSQGRRSSYNEQFF

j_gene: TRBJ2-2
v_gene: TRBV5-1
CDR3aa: CASSSSKTSARGELFF

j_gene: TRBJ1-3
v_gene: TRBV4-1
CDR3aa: CASSQVAGVYFTIYF

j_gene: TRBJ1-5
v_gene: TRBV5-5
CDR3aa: CASSLEGAGGNQPQHF

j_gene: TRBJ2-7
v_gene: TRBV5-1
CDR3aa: CASSLAGAGLNYEQYF

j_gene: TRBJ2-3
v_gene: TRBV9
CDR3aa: CASARGADTQYF

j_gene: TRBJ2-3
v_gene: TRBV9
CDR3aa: CASNRLAGPADTQYF

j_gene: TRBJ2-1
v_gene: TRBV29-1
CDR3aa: CSVRTSGPYNEQFF

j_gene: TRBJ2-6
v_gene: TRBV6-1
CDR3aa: CASTAREAGANVLTF

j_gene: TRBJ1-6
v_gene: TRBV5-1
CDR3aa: CASSETRGENSPLHF

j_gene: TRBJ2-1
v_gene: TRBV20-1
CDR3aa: CSASDSRSYNEQFF

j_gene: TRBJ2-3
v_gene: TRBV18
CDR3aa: CASSPPSGGVRSDTQYF

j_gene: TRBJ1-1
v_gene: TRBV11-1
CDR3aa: CASSLVPYMNTEAFF

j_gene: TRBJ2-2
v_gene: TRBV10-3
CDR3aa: CATRTSGRSDTGELFF

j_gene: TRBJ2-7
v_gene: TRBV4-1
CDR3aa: CASSHRVSGAYEQYF

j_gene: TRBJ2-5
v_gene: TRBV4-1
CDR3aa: CASSQDQGTSGILGTQYF

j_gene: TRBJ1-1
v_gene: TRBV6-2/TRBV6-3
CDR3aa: CASSAERMNTEAFF

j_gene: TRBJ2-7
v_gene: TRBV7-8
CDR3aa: CASSLEGQGALYEQYF

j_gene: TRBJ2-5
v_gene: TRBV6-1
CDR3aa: CASSDLGETQYF

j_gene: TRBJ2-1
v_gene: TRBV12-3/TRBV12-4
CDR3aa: CASSPRRLPGYNEQFF

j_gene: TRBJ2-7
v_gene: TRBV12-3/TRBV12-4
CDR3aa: CASRRQGVGLEQYF

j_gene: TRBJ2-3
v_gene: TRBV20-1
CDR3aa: CSARVSGRVLTNTQYF

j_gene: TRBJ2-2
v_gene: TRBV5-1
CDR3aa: CASSLRVFGEAPPGELFF

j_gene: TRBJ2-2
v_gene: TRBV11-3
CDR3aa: CASSQRPSGVKGGELFF

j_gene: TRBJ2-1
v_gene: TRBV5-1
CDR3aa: CASSGLRFVSYNEQFF

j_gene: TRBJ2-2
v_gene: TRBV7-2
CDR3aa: CASSLAAVTGELFF

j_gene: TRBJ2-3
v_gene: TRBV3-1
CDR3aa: CGSGRDTDTQYF

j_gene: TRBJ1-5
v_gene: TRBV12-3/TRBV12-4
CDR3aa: CASSPGGNQPQHF

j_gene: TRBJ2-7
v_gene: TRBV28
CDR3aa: CAIEKAGVQYF

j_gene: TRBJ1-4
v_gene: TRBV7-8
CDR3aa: CASSPWGRVGRTNEKLFF

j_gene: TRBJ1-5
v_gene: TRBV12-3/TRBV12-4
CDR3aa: CASTSGGGSRQPQHF

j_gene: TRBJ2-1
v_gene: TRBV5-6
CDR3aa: CASSHGVGNEQFF

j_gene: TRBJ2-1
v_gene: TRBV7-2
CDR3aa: CASRYVVNEQFF

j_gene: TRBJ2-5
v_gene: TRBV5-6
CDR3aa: CASSPLAGRRETQYF

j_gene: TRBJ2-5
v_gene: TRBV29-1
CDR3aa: CSVEVIPKEAQYF

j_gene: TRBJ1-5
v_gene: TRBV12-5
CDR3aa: CASGPPGAEQPQHF

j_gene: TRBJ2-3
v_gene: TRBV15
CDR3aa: CATSREAGGQTDTQYF